Following are 3 T cell receptor beta chains from one sample sequenced in a study of blood T cell repertoires in COVID-19. Assay: immunoSEQ multiplex PCR; the TCRdb copy retains only in-frame clones and omits some. Found here are 100,000 to 110,000 clones, over 75% of them singletons; the top ten hold approximately 7.3%. Sample: peripheral blood. These receptors originate from a man aged 25-45 years in a cohort sampled during active COVID-19.

CDR3 bases: TGTGCCACCAGTGATATAACAACCAACTATGGCTACACCTTC. Encoded protein: CATSDITTNYGYTF. The rearrangement uses TRBV24-1 and TRBJ1-2; D is undetermined. The V and J ends lost 3 bases and 2 bases respectively, with 9 bases between them. CDR1 KGHDR and CDR2 SFDVKD come from the germline V gene. This CDR3 region has 14 residues.

V usage is TRBV10-1 and J usage is TRBJ2-3; D unclear. CDR3 length: 15 residues. Germline CDR1 and CDR2: WNHNN and SYGVQD (reference sequence). V lost 4 bases and J 0 bases, leaving 11 bases between the germline ends. CDR3: CASSVRAGSTDTQYF. In DNA, the CDR3 is TGCGCCAGCAGTGTGAGAGCCGGTAGCACAGATACGCAGTATTTT.

This chain links TRBV5-6 with TRBJ2-2; TRBD1 agrees at 7 bases. The CDR3 is 14 amino acids. The V segment lost 6 bases and the J segment 8 bases; nucleotides outside the gene matches: 10. Looked up from germline, CDR1 is SGHDT and CDR2 is YYEEEE. The CDR3 protein is CASTRETGKGELFF. CDR3 nucleotide sequence: TGTGCCAGCACGAGAGAGACAGGGAAGGGGGAGCTGTTTTTT.